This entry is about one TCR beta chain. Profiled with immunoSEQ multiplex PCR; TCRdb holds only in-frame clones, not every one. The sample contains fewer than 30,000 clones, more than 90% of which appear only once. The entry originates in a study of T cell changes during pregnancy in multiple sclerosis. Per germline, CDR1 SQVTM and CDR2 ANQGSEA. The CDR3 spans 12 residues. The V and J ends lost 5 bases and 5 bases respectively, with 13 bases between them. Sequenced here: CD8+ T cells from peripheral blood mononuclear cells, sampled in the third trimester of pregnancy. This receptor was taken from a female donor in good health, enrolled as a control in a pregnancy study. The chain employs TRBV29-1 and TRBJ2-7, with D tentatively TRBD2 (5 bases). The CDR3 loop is CSVLTDYHEQYF. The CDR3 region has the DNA TGCAGCGTTCTCACCGACTACCACGAGCAGTACTTC.